This T cell receptor beta chain was sequenced in a study of blood T cells in healthy people across ages. Whole-study results and caveats: Diversity of TCR beta per million T cells declined in a roughly linear way with age. A greater number of naive CD4+ cells and higher diversity distinguished long-lived donors from aged donors.

A note on this clonotype: Its antigen is unknown.

Together with a sample-barcoded 5' primer, a J-beta primer mix was included in a second PCR lasting about 6 to 11 cycles. Per-sample output comprised a minimum of 2.5 million paired-end reads containing CDR3. In TCRdb, the 5' RACE reads were re-called with MiXCR into one record per CDR3 protein. The repertoire has some 1.8 million distinct CDR3 sequences, about 39% of them found once; the top ten carry about 21%. The individuals who served as donors were healthy Caucasians living in Russia, aged about 6 to 100. The CDR3 spans 14 residues. Per the germline V gene, CDR1 is SEHNR and CDR2 is FQNEAQ (reference sequence). Trimming removed 3 bases from V and 2 bases from J, with 9 bases in between.

The chain couples TRBV7-9 to TRBJ2-3; TRBD2 is a possible D gene (5 bases). The source is a human donor in good health. The sample comprised blood. CDR3 nucleotide sequence: TGTGCCAGCAGCTTTGACGGACTCACAGATACGCAGTATTTT. Amino acid sequence: CASSFDGLTDTQYF.